This T cell receptor beta chain emerged from a study of cytomegalovirus exposure and HLA in healthy donors. Study-wide points: Confirmation in vitro established that a few CMV-associated chains were specific for CMV antigens. TCR sequences were mostly rare, though some public TCRs occurred in many donors. The study flagged approximately 180 TCR beta chains as cytomegalovirus-associated.

This CDR3 spans 14 amino acids. Germline lookup yields CDR1 KGHSH and CDR2 LQKENI. Between the trimmed V and J ends, which lost 7 bases and 0 bases, there was a span of 10 bases. With respect to this clone: Its antigen is undetermined.

The method was immunoSEQ multiplex PCR; TCRdb's version includes in-frame clones alone and lacks a portion of them. Among about 170,000 clones listed, roughly 89% were seen once. The clonotype was recovered from a woman aged 25-40 years in good health and CMV-seronegative. This sequence joins TRBV18 and TRBJ1-3, with a weak D call TRBD1 (6 bases). The sample comprised PBMCs. The CDR3 loop is CASFGQISGNTIYF. CDR3 nucleotides: TGTGCCAGCTTCGGACAGATCTCTGGAAACACCATATATTTT. Full variable domain (outside the CDR3, taken from reference TRBV18 and TRBJ1-3): NAGVMQNPRHLVRRRGQEARLRCSPMKGHSHVYWYRQLPEEGLKFMVYLQKENIIDESGMPKERFSAEFPKEGPSILRIQQVVRGDSAAYFCASFGQISGNTIYFGEGSWLTVV.